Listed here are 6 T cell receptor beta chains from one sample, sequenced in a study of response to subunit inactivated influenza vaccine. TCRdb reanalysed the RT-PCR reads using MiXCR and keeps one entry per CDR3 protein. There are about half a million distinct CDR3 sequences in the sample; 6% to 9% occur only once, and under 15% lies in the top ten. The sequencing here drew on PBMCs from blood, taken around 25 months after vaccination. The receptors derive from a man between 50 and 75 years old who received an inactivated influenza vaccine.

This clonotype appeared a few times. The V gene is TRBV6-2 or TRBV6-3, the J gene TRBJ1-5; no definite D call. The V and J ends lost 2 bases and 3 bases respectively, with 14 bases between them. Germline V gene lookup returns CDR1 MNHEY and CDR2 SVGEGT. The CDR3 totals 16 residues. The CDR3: CASSYPGARPNQPQHF. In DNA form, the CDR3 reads TGTGCCAGCAGTTACCCCGGCGCACGCCCCAATCAGCCCCAGCATTTT.

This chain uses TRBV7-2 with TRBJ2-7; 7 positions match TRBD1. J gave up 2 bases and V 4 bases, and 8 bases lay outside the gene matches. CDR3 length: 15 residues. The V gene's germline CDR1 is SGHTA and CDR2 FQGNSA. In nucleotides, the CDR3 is TGTGCCAGCAGCTCTAACCGGGACAGCCCCTACGAGCAGTACTTC. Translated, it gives CASSSNRDSPYEQYF.

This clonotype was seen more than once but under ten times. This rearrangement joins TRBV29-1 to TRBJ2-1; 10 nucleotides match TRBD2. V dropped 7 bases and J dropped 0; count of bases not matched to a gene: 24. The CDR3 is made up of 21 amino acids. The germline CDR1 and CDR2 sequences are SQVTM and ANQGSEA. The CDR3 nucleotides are TGCAGCGCCCAAAAGGGGGTTCGAATAGCGGGAGGCTCGAGCTCCTACAATGAGCAGTTCTTC. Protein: CSAQKGVRIAGGSSSYNEQFF.

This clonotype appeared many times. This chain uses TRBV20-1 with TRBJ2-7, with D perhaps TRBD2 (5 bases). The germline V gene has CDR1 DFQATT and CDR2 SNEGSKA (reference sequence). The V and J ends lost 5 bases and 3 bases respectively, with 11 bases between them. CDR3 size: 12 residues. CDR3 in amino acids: CSAQDRDYEQYF. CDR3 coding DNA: TGCAGTGCTCAGGACCGGGACTACGAGCAGTACTTC.

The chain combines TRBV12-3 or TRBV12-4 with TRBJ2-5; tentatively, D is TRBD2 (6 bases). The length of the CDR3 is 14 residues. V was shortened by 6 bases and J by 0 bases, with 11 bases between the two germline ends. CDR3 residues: CASRTRTNQETQYF. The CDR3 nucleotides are TGTGCCAGCAGAACCCGGACTAACCAAGAGACCCAGTACTTC.

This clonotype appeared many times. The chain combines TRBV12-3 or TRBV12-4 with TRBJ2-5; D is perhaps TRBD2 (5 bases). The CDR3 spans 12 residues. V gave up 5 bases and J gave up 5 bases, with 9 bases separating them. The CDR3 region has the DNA TGTGCCAGCAGTCGGGGTGGTGAGACCCAGTACTTC. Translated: CASSRGGETQYF.